This T cell receptor (beta chain) emerged from a study of cytomegalovirus exposure and HLA in healthy donors. General study findings and limits: Despite most TCR sequences being rare, some public TCRs occurred in many donors. Later, an analysis showed that TCR beta chains associated with HLA were more clonally expanded than others that were equally common. The classifier, whose performance was assessed in both the original and validation cohorts, reportedly diagnosed cytomegalovirus status with high specificity and sensitivity. In vitro data verified a few CMV-associated chains as specific for CMV antigens.

Amplification used 60 Vbeta primers and 13 Jbeta primers. Only in-frame clones appear in the TCRdb table, and some are missing; sequencing was by immunoSEQ multiplex PCR. This table has approximately 120,000 clones, 75% to 85% appearing once. CDR3 length equals 18 residues. The V and J ends lost 5 bases and 8 bases respectively, with 30 bases between them. Germline V lookup: CDR1 SEHNR, CDR2 FQNEAQ (reference sequence). Details on this clone: Its target is not known.

This TCR came from a man between 40 and 49 years old in good health and CMV-seronegative. The chain has TRBV7-9 and TRBJ1-2; weak D call: TRBD1 (6 bases). The sample was PBMCs. CDR3 DNA: TGTGCCAGCAGCCCCTTTCTGCCCTCTTCCCCGGGACAAGGCGGCTACACCTTC. Its protein is CASSPFLPSSPGQGGYTF.